The next 30 T cell receptor beta chains were all read from a single sample in a study of T cells after yellow fever vaccination. Each CDR3 protein is one row after TCRdb ran MiXCR on the 5' RACE reads. The sample carries 250,000 to 300,000 distinct CDR3 sequences, 5.2% recorded once. The sample in question was CD4+ T cells sorted from PBMCs, obtained on the day of the yellow fever booster vaccination. The receptors here all came from a man aged 18 to 30 who received the YFV17D yellow fever vaccine.

This clonotype was detected a few times. V gene TRBV6-2 or TRBV6-3 combines with J gene TRBJ2-3, with D possibly matching TRBD2 (6 bases). CDR1 and CDR2 from the germline V gene are MNHEY and SVGEGT. This CDR3 has 15 amino acids. Deletions cut 3 bases from V and 5 bases from J, with 15 bases between. CDR3 residues: CASSYEAWRGDTQYF. The CDR3 DNA reads TGTGCCAGCAGTTATGAGGCCTGGAGGGGAGATACGCAGTATTTT.

This clonotype was recorded a few times. The chain uses TRBV6-5 and TRBJ1-2; TRBD1 matches at 8 bases. Germline V gene data show CDR1 as MNHEY and CDR2 as SVGAGI. The CDR3 is 13 residues long. Trimming took 6 bases from V and 4 from J; bases not matched to a gene: 4. The CDR3: CASSTDRGYGYTF. Written as DNA, the CDR3 is TGTGCCAGCAGCACCGACAGGGGCTATGGCTACACCTTC.

This chain joins TRBV5-4 and TRBJ2-5; 13 bases match TRBD2. Germline V gives CDR1 SGHNT, CDR2 YYREEE (reference sequence). Trimming cost V 4 bases and J 7 bases; bases outside gene matches: 22. The CDR3 extends over 20 amino acids. CDR3 residues: CASSHTTTQGLAGNSGTQYF. CDR3 in DNA: TGTGCCAGCAGCCACACCACCACCCAGGGACTAGCGGGGAACAGCGGGACCCAGTACTTC.

This clonotype was picked up a small number of times. The chain has TRBV30 and TRBJ2-1; the D gene is possibly TRBD1 (8 bases). Trimming cost V 4 bases and J 6 bases, with 13 bases left between them. This CDR3 is 13 amino acids long. The germline V gene encodes CDR1 GTSNPN and CDR2 SVGIG (reference sequence). DNA for the CDR3: TGTGCCTGGAATACAGGGGGGGGCAATGAGCAGTTCTTC. Its protein product is CAWNTGGGNEQFF.

This chain connects TRBV12-3 or TRBV12-4 to TRBJ1-6; TRBD1 matches 8 bases. This CDR3 is built from 16 residues. Trimming removed 0 bases from V and 10 bases from J; junction bases left unmatched: 8. CDR3 residues: CASSLALDRGGSPLHF. In DNA, the CDR3 is TGTGCCAGCAGTTTAGCGCTCGACAGGGGCGGATCACCCCTCCACTTT.

There are a few counts of this clonotype. The chain carries TRBV4-3 and TRBJ1-1; D is ambiguous. This CDR3 is 16 amino acids long. Germline V gene sequence: CDR1 LGHNA, CDR2 YSLEER. The germline V and J ends were trimmed by 1 base and 6 bases, with 18 bases remaining between them. CDR3 bases: TGCGCCAGCAGCCAAGCCCCACGCGCGTATATCGCTGAAGCTTTCTTT. It specifies CASSQAPRAYIAEAFF.

This clonotype appeared a few times. The genes are TRBV5-4 and TRBJ2-3; 9 nucleotides match TRBD1. Trimming removed 4 bases from V and 4 bases from J; junction bases left unmatched: 7. The CDR3 has 15 residues. CDR1 is SGHNT and CDR2 is YYREEE in the germline V gene (reference sequence). CDR3 amino acids: CASSRRDRVSDTQYF. The CDR3, as DNA: TGTGCCAGCAGCCGCCGGGACAGGGTGTCAGATACGCAGTATTTT.

The DNA for the CDR3 is TGTGCCAGCAGCGTGAGTAGGGGGGGCGCAGATACGCAGTATTTT. Encoded protein: CASSVSRGGADTQYF. V gene TRBV9 combines with J gene TRBJ2-3, with D maybe TRBD2 (7 bases). Germline-derived CDR1 and CDR2 are SGDLS and YYNGEE. Trimming removed 2 bases from V and 4 bases from J, with 14 bases in between. There are 15 residues in the CDR3. The variable domain in full, completed from reference TRBV9 and TRBJ2-3, reads DSGVTQTPKHLITATGQRVTLRCSPRSGDLSVYWYQQSLDQGLQFLIQYYNGEERAKGNILERFSAQQFPDLHSELNLSSLELGDSALYFCASSVSRGGADTQYFGPGTRLTVL.

The genes are TRBV20-1 and TRBJ2-1; D is perhaps TRBD1 or TRBD2 (5 bases each). V lost 2 bases and J lost 9, with 17 bases in between. Germline CDR1 is DFQATT and CDR2 is SNEGSKA (reference sequence). CDR3 length equals 14 residues. The DNA of the CDR3 is TGCAGTGCTAGATGGGGGAAGGGTATCGGTGAGCAGTTCTTC. Amino acids: CSARWGKGIGEQFF.

This clonotype was observed a few times. The rearrangement joins TRBV6-6 to TRBJ2-7, with 10 bases identical to TRBD2. Trimming cost V 7 bases and J 3 bases; bases outside gene matches: 15. CDR1 MNHNY and CDR2 SVGAGI come from the germline V gene (reference sequence). The CDR3 runs to 17 residues. CDR3 amino acids: CASKERGGRSLYYEQYF. The CDR3 coding sequence is TGTGCCAGCAAGGAGCGGGGGGGCCGGTCCCTCTACTACGAGCAGTACTTC.

There are a few counts of this clonotype. In DNA, the CDR3 is TGTGCCATCAGCCCGGAGGGGGAGCAGTTCTTC. This translates into CAISPEGEQFF. J is TRBJ2-1 and V is TRBV10-3; tentatively, D is TRBD2 (6 bases). This CDR3 contains 11 residues. Trimming shortened V by 6 bases and J by 10 bases, and 10 bases separated the two germline ends. Germline V CDR1 and CDR2: ENHRY, SYGVKD.

This clonotype was found many times. The V gene is TRBV28, the J gene TRBJ1-4; D gene unclear. Trimming stripped 6 bases from V and 13 bases from J, with 15 bases between. CDR1 and CDR2 (germline): MDHEN, SYDVKM. CDR3 size: 12 residues. CDR3 bases: TGTGCCAGCAGCTTGACGGTTGAGAGACTGTTTTTT. It yields the protein CASSLTVERLFF.

The chain combines TRBV4-2 with TRBJ1-6, with 8 bases identical to TRBD1. The CDR3 sequence is 18 residues long. V trimming: 3 bases; J trimming: 5 bases; junction bases outside the gene matches: 12. Germline assignment: CDR1 LGHNA and CDR2 YNFKEQ. For the CDR3, the DNA is TGTGCCAGCAGCCAGGACACATTTCCGGACAGGGATAATTCACCCCTCCACTTT. Its protein is CASSQDTFPDRDNSPLHF.

V gene TRBV12-3 or TRBV12-4 combines with J gene TRBJ2-5; D may be TRBD1 (5 bases). This CDR3 has 13 residues. V was shortened by 3 bases and J by 5 bases, with 10 bases between the two germline ends. In nucleotides, the CDR3 is TGTGCCAGCAGTTTTTCCAGGGCGGAGACCCAGTACTTC. Translation gives CASSFSRAETQYF.

This clonotype occurred many times. The chain carries TRBV12-3 or TRBV12-4 and TRBJ2-3, with D perhaps matching TRBD2 (6 bases). V gave up 10 bases and J gave up 5 bases, with 13 bases separating them. This CDR3 comprises 12 residues. CDR3 sequence: CATYSGVDTQYF. Here the CDR3 DNA reads TGTGCCACCTATTCGGGGGTAGATACGCAGTATTTT.

V gene TRBV5-8 combines with J gene TRBJ2-1; D is perhaps TRBD1 or TRBD2 (5 bases each). The CDR3 is 15 amino acids. Between the trimmed V and J ends, which lost 4 bases and 8 bases, there was a span of 19 bases. Germline CDR1 is SGHTS and CDR2 is YDEGEE. The CDR3 DNA follows: TGTGCCAGCAGCCCCCGACGGCTGGGACCCTATGAGCAGTTCTTC. Translation gives CASSPRRLGPYEQFF.

This clonotype has a handful of counts. The V gene is TRBV30, the J gene TRBJ1-5; TRBD1 matches at 8 bases. Germline CDR1 GTSNPN, CDR2 SVGIG (reference sequence). The CDR3 has 14 amino acids. V lost 5 bases to trimming and J lost 0 bases; unmatched junction nucleotides: 3. The CDR3 sequence: CAWAGGYSNQPQHF. CDR3 nucleotides: TGTGCCTGGGCAGGGGGCTATAGCAATCAGCCCCAGCATTTT. Combining the CDR3 with reference TRBV30 and TRBJ1-5 gives the whole variable domain SQTIHQWPATLVQPVGSPLSLECTVEGTSNPNLYWYRQAAGRGLQLLFYSVGIGQISSEVPQNLSASRPQDRQFILSSKKLLLSDSGFYLCAWAGGYSNQPQHFGDGTRLSIL.

In this sample, this clonotype turned up a few times. This chain links TRBV4-3 with TRBJ1-2; D unclear. In germline, CDR1 is LGHNA, CDR2 YSLEER. The CDR3 is 15 residues long. V lost 1 base and J lost 3, with 12 bases in between. The CDR3 spells CASSQGPRKDYGYTF. The CDR3 DNA sequence: TGCGCCAGCAGCCAAGGCCCCCGTAAGGACTATGGCTACACCTTC.

The chain combines TRBV4-1 with TRBJ2-3; TRBD1 agrees at 9 bases. The V gene end was trimmed by 4 bases and the J gene end by 2 bases; junction bases not matched to a gene: 7. The CDR3 contains 16 residues. In germline, CDR1 is MGHRA, CDR2 YSYEKL. Here the CDR3 DNA reads TGCGCCAGCAGCCGCACAGGGGGCGCTGTCACAGATACGCAGTATTTT. Amino acid sequence: CASSRTGGAVTDTQYF.

In this sample, this clonotype turned up many times. The gene calls are TRBV7-2 and TRBJ2-3; 7 positions agree with TRBD1. V gave up 1 base and J gave up 0 bases; unmatched junction bases: 7. Germline CDR1 and CDR2: SGHTA and FQGNSA. This CDR3 has 17 residues. CDR3 residues: CASSLGPGTESTDTQYF. In DNA, the CDR3 is TGTGCCAGCAGCTTAGGCCCCGGGACAGAAAGCACAGATACGCAGTATTTT.

This clonotype has a count of ten or more. V gene TRBV4-2 combines with J gene TRBJ1-1; TRBD1 is a possible D gene (5 bases). The V gene's germline CDR1 is LGHNA and CDR2 YNFKEQ. Trimming took off 5 bases at V and 3 bases at J, with 16 bases between the two ends. This CDR3 has 15 amino acids. CDR3 protein: CASSDTGRGHTEAFF. The CDR3 coding sequence is TGTGCCAGCAGCGACACCGGGAGGGGCCACACTGAAGCTTTCTTT.

This clonotype has just a few counts. V usage is TRBV15 and J usage is TRBJ1-2; the D gene is possibly TRBD1 (5 bases). Germline V gene lookup returns CDR1 LNHNV and CDR2 YYDKDF (reference sequence). Trimming removed 0 bases at V and 4 bases at J, with 18 bases between. The CDR3 has 17 residues. The CDR3 DNA reads as TGTGCCACCAGCAGAGATCGGTCAGGGACCAGTTCCTATGGCTACACCTTC. It translates to CATSRDRSGTSSYGYTF.

This clonotype was seen a handful of times. The rearrangement uses TRBV5-1 and TRBJ2-1; TRBD2 agrees at 12 bases. After removal of 0 bases from V and 10 bases from J, the junction contained 8 bases not matched to a gene. Per germline, CDR1 SGHRS and CDR2 YFSETQ. This CDR3 contains 16 residues. The CDR3 sequence is CASSLDASGGAREQFF. The CDR3 DNA sequence: TGCGCCAGCAGCTTGGACGCTAGCGGGGGGGCCAGAGAGCAGTTCTTC.

This clonotype showed up just a few times. The CDR3 region has the DNA TGTGCCAGCAGCTACGTTGAGAACACTGAAGCTTTCTTT. It is translated as CASSYVENTEAFF. The chain joins TRBV7-9 to TRBJ1-1; D is unclear. V lost 4 bases and J 1 base, leaving 7 bases between the germline ends. Germline CDR1 reads SEHNR; CDR2 reads FQNEAQ (reference sequence). This CDR3 region has 13 residues.

This clonotype was seen a handful of times. CDR3 DNA: TGTGCCAGCAGCTTGATTGGCGGGAGCACAGATACGCAGTATTTT. As protein: CASSLIGGSTDTQYF. This chain connects TRBV11-2 to TRBJ2-3; maybe TRBD2 (5 bases). Trimming stripped 3 bases from V and 0 bases from J, with 10 bases between. The CDR3 is 15 amino acids. Germline assignment: CDR1 SGHAT and CDR2 FQNNGV.

This clonotype was observed many times. The chain joins TRBV5-5 to TRBJ2-5; 10 bases agree with TRBD1. Germline trimming cut 4 bases from V and 5 bases from J; bases unmatched to any gene: 14. This CDR3 is built from 17 residues. Germline V gives CDR1 SGHKS, CDR2 YYEKEE (reference sequence). The CDR3 DNA is TGTGCCAGCAGCCCACCACCGGGACAGGGGAATGTGGAGACCCAGTACTTC. Residues: CASSPPPGQGNVETQYF.

The chain employs TRBV12-3 or TRBV12-4 and TRBJ2-3, with 9 bases matching TRBD1. V lost 6 bases to trimming and J lost 1 base; unmatched junction nucleotides: 11. The CDR3 has 17 residues. The CDR3 bases are TGTGCCAGCAGCCAGAGGAACAGGGGGCGAGGCACAGATACGCAGTATTTT. This codes for CASSQRNRGRGTDTQYF.

This clonotype occurred a few times. The CDR3 spells CASSQAWGSYTF. The CDR3 DNA reads as TGTGCCAGCAGCCAAGCTTGGGGGAGCTACACCTTC. The V gene is TRBV14, the J gene TRBJ1-2; TRBD1 might be the D (5 bases). This CDR3 comprises 12 residues. V was trimmed by 1 base and J by 9 bases, leaving 9 bases between them. CDR1 SGHDN and CDR2 FVKESK come from the germline V gene.

The table lists this clonotype with a few counts. V gene TRBV12-5 combines with J gene TRBJ2-7; D possibly corresponds to TRBD1 (6 bases). Germline V gene data show CDR1 as LGHNT and CDR2 as FRNRAP. This CDR3 spans 16 amino acids. Trimming removed 0 bases at V and 2 bases at J, with 14 bases between. Written as DNA, the CDR3 is TGTGCTAGTGGTTTGGTAGATCTGGGGGCACCCTACGAGCAGTACGTC. Translation: CASGLVDLGAPYEQYV.

Many counts were recorded for this clonotype. This chain connects TRBV6-6 to TRBJ2-3, with D tentatively TRBD1 (5 bases). The germline V and J ends were trimmed by 5 bases and 2 bases, with 14 bases remaining between them. Per germline, CDR1 MNHNY and CDR2 SVGAGI (reference sequence). The CDR3 sequence is 15 residues long. As DNA, the CDR3 is TGTGCCAGCAGTCGAACCGGACAACTCACAGATACGCAGTATTTT. Protein: CASSRTGQLTDTQYF.